This is a list of T cell receptor beta chains from one sample in a study of blood T cell repertoires in COVID-19. TCRdb's table, derived via immunoSEQ multiplex PCR, lists solely in-frame clones and lacks some. The data show fewer than 250,000 clones, under 90% seen once. The sample was PBMCs or T cells enriched from blood (not recorded which). All receptors derive from a woman in her forties who had been exposed to COVID-19. Both conserved end residues are part of each CDR3. D genes are given only for firm matches. Expanded clones get a size class; other rows say once, few or many, or leave the size out.

-,TRBJ1-1,-,TRBV7-6,CASSPRQSMNTEAFF,TGTGCCAGCAGCCCCCGACAGAGCATGAACACTGAAGCTTTCTTT
-,TRBJ2-3,TRBD1,TRBV27,CASSSGQEKYTDTQYF,TGTGCCAGCAGTTCCGGACAGGAAAAGTACACAGATACGCAGTATTTT
-,TRBJ1-1,-,TRBV4-3,CASSQGVSGTEAFF,TGCGCCAGCAGCCAAGGCGTATCGGGCACTGAAGCTTTCTTT
once,TRBJ1-2,-,TRBV18,CASSPGVSIGGYTF,TGTGCCAGCTCACCCGGGGTTTCAATCGGTGGCTACACCTTC
-,TRBJ2-2,TRBD1,TRBV19,CASIKTGGFSGELFF,TGTGCCAGTATTAAGACAGGGGGCTTCAGCGGGGAGCTGTTTTTT
-,TRBJ1-1,TRBD1,TRBV5-1,CASSPGTGAFYTEAFF,TGCGCCAGCAGCCCCGGGACAGGGGCCTTTTACACTGAAGCTTTCTTT
-,TRBJ1-6,TRBD1,TRBV6-5,CAGQGPSSYNSPLHF,TGTGCCGGACAGGGGCCGAGCTCCTATAATTCACCCCTCCACTTT
-,TRBJ1-6,TRBD1,TRBV6-5,CASSYSGQGGNSPLHF,TGTGCCAGCAGTTACTCCGGACAGGGTGGTAATTCACCCCTCCACTTT
-,TRBJ1-3,-,TRBV5-6,CASSWGGGPRSGNTIYF,TGTGCCAGCAGCTGGGGAGGGGGACCGAGGTCTGGAAACACCATATATTTT
-,TRBJ1-1,TRBD1,TRBV7-9,CASIKGQGNTEAFF,TGTGCCAGCATCAAGGGACAGGGGAATACTGAAGCTTTCTTT
-,TRBJ1-6,-,TRBV7-6,CASSLDRSYNSPLHF,TGTGCCAGCAGCTTAGATCGCTCCTATAATTCACCCCTCCACTTT
many,TRBJ2-3,TRBD2,TRBV7-2,CASSSGLAGVHTDTQYF,TGTGCCAGCAGCTCAGGACTAGCGGGGGTCCACACAGATACGCAGTATTTT
-,TRBJ2-3,TRBD2,TRBV11-2,CASAGGAGTDTQYF,TGTGCCTCCGCGGGGGGGGCCGGCACAGATACGCAGTATTTT
once,TRBJ2-2,-,TRBV4-2,CASSQDSFANTGELFF,TGTGCCAGCAGCCAAGACTCCTTCGCGAACACCGGGGAGCTGTTTTTT
-,TRBJ1-4,TRBD1,TRBV3-1/TRBV3-2,CASSQIFGTGGEKLFF,TGTGCCAGCAGCCAAATCTTTGGGACAGGGGGTGAAAAACTGTTTTTT
-,TRBJ1-3,TRBD1,TRBV11-2,CASSQEQGGSTIYF,TGTGCCAGCAGCCAAGAACAGGGGGGTAGCACCATATATTTT
-,TRBJ1-2,TRBD1,TRBV27,CASSFDSGGASGYTF,TGTGCCAGCAGTTTCGACTCAGGGGGCGCTTCTGGCTACACCTTC
-,TRBJ1-6,-,TRBV5-8,CASSLAAGGNSPLHF,TGTGCCAGCAGCTTAGCGGCGGGCGGTAATTCACCCCTCCACTTT
once,TRBJ1-6,-,TRBV7-6,CASSLEGDSYNSPLHF,TGTGCCAGCAGCTTAGAGGGGGACTCCTATAATTCACCCCTCCACTTT
-,TRBJ1-5,TRBD1,TRBV3-1/TRBV3-2,CASSQTTGNQPQHF,TGTGCCAGCAGCCAAACGACAGGGAACCAGCCCCAGCATTTT
-,TRBJ1-4,TRBD1,TRBV19,CASSITGGGEKLFF,TGTGCCAGTAGTATCACAGGGGGAGGTGAAAAACTGTTTTTT
-,TRBJ2-1,-,TRBV12-3/TRBV12-4,CASSRRRGGSFF,TGTGCCAGCAGCCGGAGGAGGGGGGGCTCGTTCTTC
-,TRBJ2-1,TRBD2,TRBV19,CASSIDLERGGPSEQFF,TGTGCCAGTAGTATAGATCTCGAGCGGGGGGGCCCAAGTGAGCAGTTCTTC
-,TRBJ2-4,TRBD1,TRBV25-1,CASRLATGVYYF,TGTGCCAGCAGGCTGGCGACAGGGGTCTATTACTTC
-,TRBJ2-4,-,TRBV5-1,CASSLEWQKNIQYF,TGCGCCAGCAGCTTGGAGTGGCAGAAAAACATTCAGTACTTC
-,TRBJ2-7,-,TRBV7-9,CASSSREDGSYEQYF,TGTGCCAGCAGCTCCAGGGAAGACGGCTCCTACGAGCAGTACTTC
-,TRBJ2-1,TRBD2,TRBV11-3,CASSLTGGRDEQFF,TGTGCCAGCAGCTTGACGGGGGGGCGTGATGAGCAGTTCTTC
-,TRBJ1-2,TRBD1,TRBV7-9,CASSLGQGDGYTF,TGTGCCAGCAGCTTAGGCCAGGGGGATGGCTACACCTTC
-,TRBJ1-5,-,TRBV2,CASRATGGKYSNQPQHF,TGTGCCAGCAGGGCGACGGGAGGCAAGTATAGCAATCAGCCCCAGCATTTT